These T cell receptor beta chains were read from a single sample in a study of cytomegalovirus exposure and HLA in healthy donors. Assay used: immunoSEQ multiplex PCR; TCRdb lists only in-frame clones, some missing. The table shows approximately 170,000 clones, with 75% to 90% occurring only once. The sequenced sample was PBMCs. The receptors were gathered from a man in his fifties or sixties in good health and CMV-seropositive. CDR3s include the opening cysteine and the closing phenylalanine or tryptophan. The D gene is left open where the match is weak. For some rows the clone size is stated as once, few or many, or as a class when expanded; others skip it.

CDR3aa: CASSPGVDTQYF; CDR3nt: TGTGCCAGCAGCCCCGGGGTAGATACGCAGTATTTT; d_gene: .; abundance: .; j_gene: TRBJ2-3; v_gene: TRBV7-9
CDR3aa: CASSLVRAAGGRTDTQYF; CDR3nt: TGTGCCAGCAGCTTAGTGCGGGCAGCGGGAGGACGCACAGATACGCAGTATTTT; d_gene: TRBD2; abundance: .; j_gene: TRBJ2-3; v_gene: TRBV7-6
CDR3aa: CASSEWGPYEQYF; CDR3nt: TGTGCCAGCAGTGAATGGGGCCCCTACGAGCAGTACTTC; d_gene: .; abundance: .; j_gene: TRBJ2-7; v_gene: TRBV2
CDR3aa: CASSPWVLADTDTQYF; CDR3nt: TGTGCCAGCAGCCCCTGGGTCTTAGCCGACACAGATACGCAGTATTTT; d_gene: .; abundance: once; j_gene: TRBJ2-3; v_gene: TRBV14
CDR3aa: CASSLESSAYEQYF; CDR3nt: TGCGCCAGCAGCTTGGAGTCTAGCGCCTACGAGCAGTACTTC; d_gene: .; abundance: .; j_gene: TRBJ2-7; v_gene: TRBV5-1
CDR3aa: CASSSILASGVLGNTGELFF; CDR3nt: TGTGCCAGCAGTTCGATACTCGCTAGCGGGGTTTTGGGGAACACCGGGGAGCTGTTTTTT; d_gene: TRBD2; abundance: .; j_gene: TRBJ2-2; v_gene: TRBV28
CDR3aa: CASSAQGGNTEAFF; CDR3nt: TGCGCCAGCAGCGCACAGGGGGGAAACACTGAAGCTTTCTTT; d_gene: TRBD1; abundance: .; j_gene: TRBJ1-1; v_gene: TRBV5-1
CDR3aa: CASSQGRGPYEQYF; CDR3nt: TGCGCCAGCAGCCAGGGCAGGGGGCCCTACGAGCAGTACTTC; d_gene: TRBD1; abundance: .; j_gene: TRBJ2-7; v_gene: TRBV4-1
CDR3aa: CASSQVAGGGGTEAFF; CDR3nt: TGCGCCAGCAGCCAAGTCGCCGGAGGGGGGGGCACTGAAGCTTTCTTT; d_gene: .; abundance: .; j_gene: TRBJ1-1; v_gene: TRBV4-1
CDR3aa: CASSPDRVATEAFF; CDR3nt: TGTGCCAGCTCACCGGACAGGGTAGCCACTGAAGCTTTCTTT; d_gene: TRBD1; abundance: once; j_gene: TRBJ1-1; v_gene: TRBV18
CDR3aa: CASSFFTSGTDTQYF; CDR3nt: TGTGCCAGCAGTTTCTTTACTAGCGGCACAGATACGCAGTATTTT; d_gene: TRBD2; abundance: once; j_gene: TRBJ2-3; v_gene: TRBV27
CDR3aa: CASNRAGGYEQYF; CDR3nt: TGTGCCAGCAACCGAGCGGGAGGCTACGAGCAGTACTTC; d_gene: TRBD2; abundance: .; j_gene: TRBJ2-7; v_gene: TRBV6-5
CDR3aa: CASSQDSGGSAGELFF; CDR3nt: TGCGCCAGCAGCCAAGATTCAGGGGGTTCGGCCGGGGAGCTGTTTTTT; d_gene: TRBD1; abundance: .; j_gene: TRBJ2-2; v_gene: TRBV4-3
CDR3aa: CASSLVVAGYTGELFF; CDR3nt: TGTGCCAGCAGCTTGGTAGTGGCCGGGTACACCGGGGAGCTGTTTTTT; d_gene: .; abundance: .; j_gene: TRBJ2-2; v_gene: TRBV5-1
CDR3aa: CASRGRLKLHNEQLF; CDR3nt: TGTGCCAGCAGAGGAAGACTAAAACTACACAATGAGCAGCTCTTC; d_gene: .; abundance: .; j_gene: TRBJ2-1; v_gene: TRBV6-5
CDR3aa: CASSYTSGSTDTQYF; CDR3nt: TGTGCCAGCAGCTACACTAGCGGGAGCACAGATACGCAGTATTTT; d_gene: TRBD2; abundance: .; j_gene: TRBJ2-3; v_gene: TRBV9